This TCR beta chain was sequenced in a study of patients and donors after allogeneic stem cell transplantation. CDR3 length: 15 amino acids. V was clipped by 3 bases and J by 3 bases, with 14 bases between them. CDR1 and CDR2 (germline): LGHNA, YSLEER. MiXCR, run by TCRdb on the RT-PCR reads, gives a single entry per CDR3 protein. The table shows 200,000 to 250,000 distinct CDR3 sequences, with 35% to 45% occurring only once. The receptor's source is a human donor who was either an allogeneic HSCT recipient or a stem cell or donor lymphocyte infusion donor (not recorded which). It is not recorded whose cells these are; they may come from a transplant donor. Input material: blood, either unsorted or a sorted T cell fraction (not recorded which). This chain connects TRBV4-3 to TRBJ1-1; no clear D. The CDR3 region has the DNA TGCGCCAGCAGCCAGCAAGGGATAGCCGACACTGAAGCTTTCTTT. Translating it yields CASSQQGIADTEAFF.